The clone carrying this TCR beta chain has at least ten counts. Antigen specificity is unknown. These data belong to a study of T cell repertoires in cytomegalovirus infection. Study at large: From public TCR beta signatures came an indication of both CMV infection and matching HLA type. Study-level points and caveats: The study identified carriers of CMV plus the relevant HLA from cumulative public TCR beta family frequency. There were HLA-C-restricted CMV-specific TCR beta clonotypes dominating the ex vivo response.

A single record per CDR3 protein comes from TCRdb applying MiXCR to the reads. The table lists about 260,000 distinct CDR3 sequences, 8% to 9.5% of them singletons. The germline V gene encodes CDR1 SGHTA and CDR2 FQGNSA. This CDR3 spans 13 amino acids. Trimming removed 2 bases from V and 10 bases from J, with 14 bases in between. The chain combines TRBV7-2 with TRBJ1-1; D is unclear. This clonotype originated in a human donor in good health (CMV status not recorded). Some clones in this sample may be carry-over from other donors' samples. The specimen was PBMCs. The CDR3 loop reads CASSLRHSRLAFF. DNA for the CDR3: TGTGCCAGCAGCTTAAGGCACAGTCGTTTAGCTTTCTTT.